This T cell receptor beta chain was recovered during a study of blood T cell repertoires in COVID-19. Turning to the study itself: PBMCs, B-cell-depleted T cells, or T cells were the source of the cDNA or gDNA that made up the material.

Trimming stripped 1 base from V and 4 bases from J, with 7 bases between. Germline-derived CDR1 and CDR2 are GTSNPN and SVGIG (reference sequence). The CDR3 extends over 12 amino acids. The protocol was immunoSEQ multiplex PCR, while the TCRdb copy is restricted to in-frame clones and leaves out a portion. Here the sample spans roughly 120,000 clones, approximately 85% being singletons. V usage is TRBV30 and J usage is TRBJ1-1; D not certain. The TCR originated in a man at least 80 years old with acute or convalescent COVID-19. The sequencing input was peripheral blood. The CDR3 nucleotides read TGTGCCTGGAGTGCCACGGGCACTGAAGCTTTCTTT. Translated, it gives CAWSATGTEAFF.